One sample yielded the 18 T cell receptor beta chains listed below, sequenced in a study of blood T cell repertoires in COVID-19. Sequencing was performed with immunoSEQ multiplex PCR; in TCRdb, only in-frame clones are kept and a portion is missing. The sample has approximately 160,000 clones; about 86% are singletons. The material sequenced was peripheral blood. These receptors all come from a woman older than 75 with acute or convalescent COVID-19.

The chain has TRBV27 and TRBJ1-2, with D maybe TRBD1 (6 bases). From germline, CDR1 is MNHEY and CDR2 SMNVEV (reference sequence). The CDR3 is made up of 16 amino acids. Deletions cut 2 bases from V and 4 bases from J, with 17 bases between. The chain's CDR3 is CASSLRSGALAYGYTF. In nucleotides, the CDR3 is TGTGCCAGCAGTTTAAGGTCAGGGGCACTTGCCTATGGCTACACCTTC.

V and J are TRBV27 and TRBJ2-3; 9 nucleotides line up with TRBD1. The length of the CDR3 is 15 residues. After removal of 3 bases from V and 1 base from J, the junction contained 2 bases not matched to a gene. Germline V gene sequence: CDR1 MNHEY, CDR2 SMNVEV (reference sequence). The CDR3 region is CASSFDRGGTDTQYF. DNA of the CDR3: TGTGCCAGCAGTTTCGACAGGGGGGGCACAGATACGCAGTATTTT.

The chain recombines TRBV4-1 with TRBJ2-1, with TRBD1 matching 7 bases. V lost 1 base and J lost 9; bases outside the gene matches: 12. The CDR3 consists of 16 residues. CDR1 MGHRA and CDR2 YSYEKL come from the germline V gene. As DNA, the CDR3 is TGCGCCAGCAGCCAAGCACCCACCAACAGGGGCGGTGAGCAGTTCTTC. Its translation is CASSQAPTNRGGEQFF.

This rearrangement joins TRBV30 to TRBJ2-2; 8 positions match TRBD1. This CDR3 is built from 14 residues. Germline CDR1 GTSNPN, CDR2 SVGIG (reference sequence). The V segment lost 0 bases and the J segment 5 bases; nucleotides outside the gene matches: 2. The CDR3 protein is CAWSVQGGTGELFF. The CDR3 DNA is TGTGCCTGGAGTGTACAGGGGGGTACCGGGGAGCTGTTTTTT. Looking up the rest from reference TRBV30 and TRBJ2-2 gives the full variable domain: SQTIHQWPATLVQPVGSPLSLECTVEGTSNPNLYWYRQAAGRGLQLLFYSVGIGQISSEVPQNLSASRPQDRQFILSSKKLLLSDSGFYLCAWSVQGGTGELFFGEGSRLTVL.

The chain joins TRBV12-1 to TRBJ2-5; TRBD2, as called in the table, went unchecked against the DNA. TRBV12-1 is a known pseudogene. The CDR3 loop spans 14 amino acids. The CDR3 nucleotides are TGTGCCAGCAGCACCGGGACTGTCCAAGAGACCCAGTACTTC. It yields the protein CASSTGTVQETQYF.

The CDR3 here is CASSFGRDEQFF. In DNA, the CDR3 is TGTGCCAGCAGCTTTGGGCGAGATGAGCAGTTCTTC. The J gene is TRBJ2-1, the V gene TRBV11-3; D gene ambiguous. This CDR3 region has 12 residues. Trimming took 3 bases from V and 8 from J, leaving 8 bases between them. The V gene's germline CDR1 is SGHNT and CDR2 YENEEA.

The chain employs TRBV5-1 and TRBJ1-2, with D possibly being TRBD1 (5 bases). The ends were cut back, 4 bases at V and 4 bases at J, with 17 bases in the middle. The germline V gene has CDR1 SGHRS and CDR2 YFSETQ. The CDR3 covers 15 residues. The chain's CDR3 is CASSANFGGIYGYTF. In DNA, the CDR3 is TGCGCCAGCAGCGCCAACTTTGGGGGGATCTATGGCTACACCTTC. Filled out from reference TRBV5-1 and TRBJ1-2, the complete variable domain reads KAGVTQTPRYLIKTRGQQVTLSCSPISGHRSVSWYQQTPGQGLQFLFEYFSETQRNKGNFPGRFSGRQFSNSRSEMNVSTLELGDSALYLCASSANFGGIYGYTFGSGTRLTVV.

The chain couples TRBV24-1 to TRBJ2-7; D may be TRBD1 (5 bases). Germline V gene sequence: CDR1 KGHDR, CDR2 SFDVKD. The CDR3 sequence is 14 residues long. Trimming pared 10 bases from V and 4 bases from J, leaving 19 bases between. CDR3 sequence: CATVTGKGFYEQYF. The CDR3 nucleotides read TGTGCCACGGTAACAGGAAAAGGTTTTTACGAGCAGTACTTC.

The V and J genes are TRBV6-5 and TRBJ2-7; D is undetermined. CDR3 size: 11 residues. Germline V lookup: CDR1 MNHEY, CDR2 SVGAGI. V was pared by 11 bases and J by 3 bases, with 11 bases between. CDR3 protein: CAAIEDYEQYF. The DNA for the CDR3 is TGTGCCGCGATAGAGGACTACGAGCAGTACTTC.

The chain joins TRBV11-2 to TRBJ2-7; 7 bases are shared with TRBD2. J gave up 6 bases and V 5 bases, and 4 bases lay outside the gene matches. Germline-derived CDR1 and CDR2 are SGHAT and FQNNGV. CDR3 size: 12 residues. The CDR3 region is CASSHLAAEQYF. CDR3 DNA sequence: TGTGCCAGCAGCCACCTAGCGGCCGAGCAGTACTTC.

V is TRBV2 and J is TRBJ2-3; TRBD1 agrees at 9 bases. V gave up 6 bases and J gave up 7 bases; unmatched junction bases: 11. There are 15 residues in the CDR3. Looked up from germline, CDR1 is SNHLY and CDR2 is FYNNEI. The CDR3 spells CASRRDRGEVHTQYF. CDR3 nucleotides: TGTGCCAGCAGGAGAGACAGGGGGGAGGTCCATACGCAGTATTTT.

V usage is TRBV7-6 and J usage is TRBJ2-5; D may be TRBD2 (5 bases). CDR3 size: 13 residues. CDR1 is SGHVS, CDR2 FNYEAQ, per germline. Trimming removed 3 bases at V and 3 bases at J, with 8 bases between. This CDR3 is CASSFSGEETQYF. The CDR3 region has the DNA TGTGCCAGCAGCTTTTCCGGGGAAGAGACCCAGTACTTC.

The rearrangement links TRBV19 to TRBJ1-5; no reliable D call. Trimming shortened V by 1 base and J by 0 bases, and 7 bases separated the two germline ends. Germline V gives CDR1 LNHDA, CDR2 SQIVND (reference sequence). The CDR3 runs 15 residues. CDR3 amino acids: CASSIGQNSNQPQHF. The CDR3 region has the DNA TGTGCCAGTAGTATAGGGCAGAATAGCAATCAGCCCCAGCATTTT.

The genes are TRBV18 and TRBJ2-2; the match to TRBD1 covers 7 bases. V lost 4 bases and J lost 2; bases outside the gene matches: 1. The germline gives CDR1 KGHSH, CDR2 LQKENI. The CDR3 covers 14 residues. The CDR3 DNA reads TGTGCCAGCTCACGGGACAGCAACACCGGGGAGCTGTTTTTT. Protein sequence: CASSRDSNTGELFF.

V gene TRBV7-2 combines with J gene TRBJ2-3; D is ambiguous. This CDR3 spans 14 amino acids. V was clipped by 1 base and J by 0 bases, with 5 bases between them. Per germline, CDR1 SGHTA and CDR2 FQGNSA. The CDR3 here is CASSLDQSTDTQYF. The CDR3 DNA follows: TGTGCCAGCAGCTTAGACCAGAGCACAGATACGCAGTATTTT.

The rearrangement joins TRBV7-9 to TRBJ2-7; weak D call: TRBD1 (6 bases). The CDR3 totals 14 residues. Germline CDR1 SEHNR, CDR2 FQNEAQ (reference sequence). The V and J ends lost 5 bases and 1 base respectively, with 12 bases between them. CDR3 region: CASSPQGRSYEQYF. CDR3 coding DNA: TGTGCCAGCAGCCCACAGGGTCGTTCCTACGAGCAGTACTTC. Variable domain in full (rest from reference TRBV7-9 and TRBJ2-7): DTGVSQNPRHKITKRGQNVTFRCDPISEHNRLYWYRQTLGQGPEFLTYFQNEAQLEKSRLLSDRFSAERPKGSFSTLEIQRTEQGDSAMYLCASSPQGRSYEQYFGPGTRLTVT.

J is TRBJ2-5 and V is TRBV2, with a possible D match to TRBD1 (7 bases). V was shortened by 2 bases and J by 5 bases, with 15 bases between the two germline ends. Germline values: CDR1 SNHLY, CDR2 FYNNEI. The CDR3 totals 15 residues. The CDR3 is CASSERGSGGETQYF. The CDR3, as DNA: TGTGCCAGCAGTGAAAGAGGGTCAGGGGGGGAGACCCAGTACTTC. The variable domain in full, completed from reference TRBV2 and TRBJ2-5, reads EPEVTQTPSHQVTQMGQEVILRCVPISNHLYFYWYRQILGQKVEFLVSFYNNEISEKSEIFDDQFSVERPDGSNFTLKIRSTKLEDSAMYFCASSERGSGGETQYFGPGTRLLVL.

J is TRBJ1-5 and V is TRBV5-1; 10 bases map to TRBD1. Germline V gives CDR1 SGHRS, CDR2 YFSETQ. The CDR3 totals 14 residues. The junction had 3 bases not matched to a gene; V was cut back by 2 bases and J by 7 bases. DNA for the CDR3: TGCGCCAGCAGCTTCGGGACAGGGGTCCAGCCCCAGCATTTT. This sequence encodes CASSFGTGVQPQHF.